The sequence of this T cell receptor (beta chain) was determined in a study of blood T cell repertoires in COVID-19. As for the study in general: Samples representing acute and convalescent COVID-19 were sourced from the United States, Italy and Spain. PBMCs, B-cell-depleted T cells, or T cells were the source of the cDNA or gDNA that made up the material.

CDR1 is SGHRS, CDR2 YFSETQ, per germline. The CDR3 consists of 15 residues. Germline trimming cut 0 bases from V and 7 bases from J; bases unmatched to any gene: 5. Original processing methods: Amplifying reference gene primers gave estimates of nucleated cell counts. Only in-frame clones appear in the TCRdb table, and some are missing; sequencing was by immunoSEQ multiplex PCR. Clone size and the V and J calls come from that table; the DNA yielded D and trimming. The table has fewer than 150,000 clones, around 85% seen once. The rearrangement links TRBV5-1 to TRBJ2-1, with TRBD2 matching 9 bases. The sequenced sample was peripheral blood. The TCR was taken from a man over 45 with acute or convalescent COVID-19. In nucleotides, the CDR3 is TGCGCCAGCAGCTTGGAGGCTAGCGGGATGAATGAGCAGTTCTTC. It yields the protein CASSLEASGMNEQFF.